These 31 T cell receptor beta chains came from one sample sequenced in a study of cytomegalovirus exposure and HLA in healthy donors. The PCR used 60 Vbeta and 13 Jbeta primers. Sequenced by immunoSEQ multiplex PCR; TCRdb stores in-frame clones only, minus some. The repertoire holds about 160,000 clones, with roughly 80% as singletons. The sample comprised PBMCs. The receptors derive from a man aged 25 to 40 in good health and CMV-seropositive.

The CDR3 DNA sequence: TGTGCCAGTGAACCGGGACTTTTATACACCGGGGAGCTGTTTTTT. The encoded protein is CASEPGLLYTGELFF. The chain combines TRBV2 with TRBJ2-2; tentative D call: TRBD2 (6 bases). CDR1 SNHLY and CDR2 FYNNEI come from the germline V gene. Trimming stripped 9 bases from V and 3 bases from J, with 17 bases between. The CDR3 totals 15 residues.

The chain is built from TRBV28 and TRBJ1-4; 8 bases are shared with TRBD1. The ends lost 3 bases at V and 5 bases at J; junction bases unmatched: 2. Germline V lookup: CDR1 MDHEN, CDR2 SYDVKM. The CDR3 runs to 14 residues. This CDR3 reads CASSLTGANEKLFF. DNA for the CDR3: TGTGCCAGCAGTTTGACAGGGGCGAATGAAAAACTGTTTTTT.

This rearrangement joins TRBV11-2 to TRBJ1-6, with TRBD1 matching over 7 bases. Germline values: CDR1 SGHAT, CDR2 FQNNGV. Losses at the gene ends were 6 bases for V and 4 bases for J; bases not matched to a gene: 9. The CDR3 length is 16 residues. The CDR3 protein is CASRLDREGYNSPLHF. CDR3 in DNA: TGTGCCAGCAGACTCGACAGGGAAGGGTATAATTCACCCCTCCACTTT.

This chain joins TRBV5-4 and TRBJ2-7; TRBD1 is a possible D gene (5 bases). Deletions cut 4 bases from V and 4 bases from J, with 9 bases between. Per germline, CDR1 SGHNT and CDR2 YYREEE (reference sequence). The CDR3 covers 12 residues. CDR3 DNA: TGTGCCAGCAGCACCGACAGTTACGAGCAGTACTTC. It yields the protein CASSTDSYEQYF.

The chain combines TRBV5-1 with TRBJ1-3; TRBD1 matches 7 bases. Trimming removed 4 bases from V and 0 bases from J; junction bases left unmatched: 7. The germline CDR1 and CDR2 sequences are SGHRS and YFSETQ. The CDR3 is made up of 16 amino acids. CDR3: CASSTQGTSSGNTIYF. In DNA form, the CDR3 reads TGCGCCAGCAGCACACAGGGGACGAGCTCTGGAAACACCATATATTTT.

This clone appeared a few times. The genes are TRBV5-6 and TRBJ1-3; 8 bases line up with TRBD1. Germline loops: CDR1 SGHDT, CDR2 YYEEEE. Trimming took 0 bases from V and 0 from J; bases not matched to a gene: 2. This CDR3 has 16 amino acids. CDR3 coding DNA: TGTGCCAGCAGCTTGGTAACAGGGGGCTCTGGAAACACCATATATTTT. This gives the protein CASSLVTGGSGNTIYF.

The genes are TRBV5-1 and TRBJ2-1, with D possibly matching TRBD1 (6 bases). Germline CDR1 reads SGHRS; CDR2 reads YFSETQ. The CDR3 has 13 amino acids. Trimming took off 5 bases at V and 8 bases at J, with 14 bases between the two ends. The CDR3 reads CASSFRGGDEQFF. The CDR3 nucleotides read TGCGCCAGCAGTTTCAGGGGTGGGGATGAGCAGTTCTTC.

The chain recombines TRBV9 with TRBJ1-2; TRBD1 matches 9 bases. Germline V gene lookup returns CDR1 SGDLS and CDR2 YYNGEE. This CDR3 contains 14 residues. J lost 6 bases, V lost 4 bases, and 7 bases had no gene match. The CDR3 DNA follows: TGTGCCAGCAGCTTCGGGGGGGACAGGGATGGCTACACCTTC. It codes for CASSFGGDRDGYTF.

The rearrangement uses TRBV6-6 and TRBJ2-7; 7 nucleotides align to TRBD2. V lost 8 bases and J lost 5; bases outside the gene matches: 9. Germline lookup yields CDR1 MNHNY and CDR2 SVGAGI (reference sequence). This CDR3 has 13 amino acids. The CDR3: CASGFAGVHEQYF. CDR3 sequence (DNA): TGTGCCAGCGGTTTTGCGGGGGTGCACGAGCAGTACTTC.

This chain uses TRBV19 with TRBJ1-1, with TRBD1 as a possible D gene (6 bases). CDR1 is LNHDA, CDR2 SQIVND, per germline (reference sequence). The CDR3 contains 14 residues. The V end was cut by 6 bases, the J end by 4 bases, with 15 bases between. The CDR3 reads CASRKQGGATEAFF. DNA for the CDR3: TGTGCCAGTAGGAAACAGGGCGGTGCCACTGAAGCTTTCTTT. The full variable domain, completed using reference TRBV19 and TRBJ1-1, is DGGITQSPKYLFRKEGQNVTLSCEQNLNHDAMYWYRQDPGQGLRLIYYSQIVNDFQKGDIAEGYSVSREKKESFPLTVTSAQKNPTAFYLCASRKQGGATEAFFGQGTRLTVV.

The rearrangement joins TRBV7-9 to TRBJ1-1, with 8 bases identical to TRBD1. The germline gives CDR1 SEHNR, CDR2 FQNEAQ (reference sequence). V was pared by 1 base and J by 4 bases, with 14 bases of the junction left unmatched. This CDR3 has 18 amino acids. The CDR3 DNA is TGTGCCAGCAGCTTAGGACCGGGACAGGTTCTTTTAGGCACTGAAGCTTTCTTT. Its protein is CASSLGPGQVLLGTEAFF. Full variable domain (outside the CDR3, taken from reference TRBV7-9 and TRBJ1-1): DTGVSQNPRHKITKRGQNVTFRCDPISEHNRLYWYRQTLGQGPEFLTYFQNEAQLEKSRLLSDRFSAERPKGSFSTLEIQRTEQGDSAMYLCASSLGPGQVLLGTEAFFGQGTRLTVV.

This clone was detected once. The chain joins TRBV11-2 to TRBJ1-2; D unclear. Germline CDR1 SGHAT, CDR2 FQNNGV. The CDR3 runs 15 residues. Trimming pared 1 base from V and 4 bases from J, leaving 13 bases between. CDR3 in amino acids: CASSLGSEGLYGYTF. CDR3 bases: TGTGCCAGCAGCTTAGGTAGCGAGGGTCTCTATGGCTACACCTTC.

This clone occurred once. V is TRBV27 and J is TRBJ1-2, with a tentative D call TRBD1 (6 bases). Germline CDR1 is MNHEY and CDR2 is SMNVEV (reference sequence). The CDR3 extends over 15 amino acids. The V and J ends lost 0 bases and 7 bases respectively, with 15 bases between them. The CDR3 spells CASSLSGGGGSGYTF. In DNA, the CDR3 is TGTGCCAGCAGTTTATCAGGTGGGGGGGGCTCTGGCTACACCTTC.

This chain connects TRBV30 to TRBJ1-2; possible D gene TRBD1, 5 bases. Germline V gene data show CDR1 as GTSNPN and CDR2 as SVGIG (reference sequence). There are 15 residues in the CDR3. V was pared by 1 base and J by 2 bases, with 14 bases between. DNA for the CDR3: TGTGCCTGGAGTGCCCCCTGGGAGGGGAACTATGGCTACACCTTC. Amino acids: CAWSAPWEGNYGYTF.

The chain carries TRBV2 and TRBJ2-5; TRBD1 is a possible D gene (5 bases). V was shortened by 0 bases and J by 5 bases, with 10 bases between the two germline ends. Germline CDR1 and CDR2: SNHLY and FYNNEI. CDR3 length equals 14 residues. The CDR3 DNA is TGTGCCAGCAGTGAAGCGGACATGCTGGAGACCCAGTACTTC. Its protein product is CASSEADMLETQYF.

This clone occurred once. CDR3 sequence (DNA): TGTGCCAGCAGTACGAAGCCATTGTCGAATGAAAAACTGTTTTTT. It yields the protein CASSTKPLSNEKLFF. The chain uses TRBV6-5 and TRBJ1-4, with D unresolved. From germline, CDR1 is MNHEY and CDR2 SVGAGI. V lost 5 bases and J 5 bases, leaving 15 bases between the germline ends. The CDR3 covers 15 residues.

The chain joins TRBV29-1 to TRBJ2-3, with D tentatively TRBD2 (6 bases). Germline V lookup: CDR1 SQVTM, CDR2 ANQGSEA. V shed 4 bases and J shed 3 bases, with 11 bases lying between them. The CDR3 spans 13 residues. The CDR3 loop is CSVAGVLTDTQYF. The CDR3 nucleotides read TGCAGCGTTGCGGGGGTCTTGACAGATACGCAGTATTTT.

CDR3 DNA sequence: TGTGCCAGCAGCCAATTGCCGGAACTAGTTAAGGTCGAGCAGTACTTC. Its protein product is CASSQLPELVKVEQYF. The V gene is TRBV4-2, the J gene TRBJ2-7, with a tentative D call TRBD2 (5 bases). Germline CDR1 and CDR2: LGHNA and YNFKEQ. The CDR3 contains 16 residues. The ends were cut back, 2 bases at V and 6 bases at J, with 20 bases in the middle.

The genes are TRBV5-4 and TRBJ2-2; 14 bases agree with TRBD2. The CDR3 length is 16 residues. The trim removed 4 bases at V and 5 bases at J, leaving 4 bases unmatched. Germline assignment: CDR1 SGHNT and CDR2 YYREEE (reference sequence). The CDR3 nucleotides are TGTGCCAGCAGCCAGGGACTAGCGGGGGTTACCGGGGAGCTGTTTTTT. Protein product: CASSQGLAGVTGELFF.

V usage is TRBV6-6 and J usage is TRBJ2-3; TRBD2 is a possible D gene (7 bases). The CDR3 is 15 residues long. Trimming removed 6 bases at V and 6 bases at J, with 19 bases between. Germline lookup yields CDR1 MNHNY and CDR2 SVGAGI (reference sequence). The CDR3 sequence is CASSPAWGGLDTQYF. The CDR3 DNA is TGTGCCAGCAGCCCCGCCTGGGGGGGCTTGGATACGCAGTATTTT.

The rearrangement uses TRBV6-5 and TRBJ2-5; weak D call: TRBD1 (5 bases). With 4 bases removed from V and 5 bases from J, the gap between germline ends came to 17 bases. Germline V gene lookup returns CDR1 MNHEY and CDR2 SVGAGI. The CDR3 contains 15 residues. CDR3 region: CASSSDMGTDETQYF. CDR3 bases: TGTGCCAGCAGTTCGGACATGGGTACGGATGAGACCCAGTACTTC.

The chain joins TRBV11-3 to TRBJ2-2, with unresolved D. CDR1 and CDR2 (germline): SGHNT, YENEEA. There are 13 residues in the CDR3. V was pared by 1 base and J by 7 bases, with 7 bases between. Here the CDR3 reads CASSLGRYGELFF. For the CDR3, the DNA is TGTGCCAGCAGCTTAGGTAGATACGGGGAGCTGTTTTTT.

The chain links TRBV2 to TRBJ1-1, with D uncertain. Germline V gene sequence: CDR1 SNHLY, CDR2 FYNNEI. V was clipped by 8 bases and J by 1 base, with 8 bases between them. The CDR3 is 12 amino acids. CDR3 sequence (DNA): TGTGCCAGCGAGCGAGCGAACACTGAAGCTTTCTTT. This translates into CASERANTEAFF.

The V and J genes are TRBV6-5 and TRBJ1-2; D may be TRBD1 (6 bases). CDR3 length equals 13 residues. Per the germline V gene, CDR1 is MNHEY and CDR2 is SVGAGI. V shed 6 bases and J shed 4 bases, with 12 bases lying between them. The CDR3 reads CASSRGLGYGYTF. CDR3 bases: TGTGCCAGCAGCAGGGGATTGGGCTATGGCTACACCTTC.

This clone was detected a few times. CDR3 DNA sequence: TGCAGCGTTGAGTCCGGTGGCTACACCTTC. Its translation is CSVESGGYTF. This chain uses TRBV29-1 with TRBJ1-2; no reliable D call. CDR1 is SQVTM and CDR2 is ANQGSEA in the germline V gene. The CDR3 has 10 residues. Trimming shortened V by 3 bases and J by 7 bases, and 6 bases separated the two germline ends.

The V call is TRBV4-3, the J call TRBJ1-1; D is ambiguous. Looked up from germline, CDR1 is LGHNA and CDR2 is YSLEER. The CDR3 runs to 14 residues. Trimming pared 2 bases from V and 8 bases from J, leaving 15 bases between. The CDR3 region has the DNA TGCGCCAGCAGCCAAAGCGGCCGGGGAGAGGAAGCTTTCTTT. Residues: CASSQSGRGEEAFF.

The V and J genes are TRBV5-1 and TRBJ1-6; TRBD1 aligns across 8 bases. This CDR3 is built from 17 residues. Germline CDR1 reads SGHRS; CDR2 reads YFSETQ. Losses at the gene ends were 0 bases for V and 8 bases for J; bases not matched to a gene: 10. CDR3 coding DNA: TGCGCCAGCAGCTTGGACCTCGGGACAGGTCGATATTCACCCCTCCACTTT. Amino acids: CASSLDLGTGRYSPLHF.

V gene TRBV5-1 combines with J gene TRBJ2-7, with TRBD1 identical over 7 bases. CDR3 length: 14 residues. Trimming removed 0 bases from V and 5 bases from J; junction bases left unmatched: 5. Germline V gives CDR1 SGHRS, CDR2 YFSETQ. The CDR3 DNA reads as TGCGCCAGCAGCTTGGGACAGGGAGTCGACGAGCAGTACTTC. Its translation: CASSLGQGVDEQYF.

The genes are TRBV2 and TRBJ2-2; D may be TRBD1 (6 bases). The CDR3 extends over 13 amino acids. Trimming cost V 7 bases and J 5 bases, with 11 bases left between them. Per germline, CDR1 SNHLY and CDR2 FYNNEI. The CDR3 coding sequence is TGTGCCAGCACCGGACAGTTTACCGGGGAGCTGTTTTTT. Amino acid sequence: CASTGQFTGELFF.

The V call is TRBV28, the J call TRBJ1-2; perhaps TRBD1 as D (6 bases). Trimming left V 5 bases short and J 2 bases short, with 15 bases between. Germline CDR1 is MDHEN and CDR2 is SYDVKM. This CDR3 region has 15 residues. CDR3 residues: CASSPQGRVNYGYTF. For the CDR3, the DNA is TGTGCCAGCAGTCCGCAGGGGCGGGTAAACTATGGCTACACCTTC.

The chain is built from TRBV5-4 and TRBJ2-7; 10 bases agree with TRBD1. Germline V gene data show CDR1 as SGHNT and CDR2 as YYREEE (reference sequence). The CDR3 has 16 residues. Trimming cost V 5 bases and J 2 bases; bases outside gene matches: 10. CDR3 bases: TGTGCCAGCAGGGTCCGGGACAGGGGACCCCCCTACGAGCAGTACTTC. Residues: CASRVRDRGPPYEQYF. The variable domain in full, with the rest retrieved from reference TRBV5-4 and TRBJ2-7, is ETGVTQSPTHLIKTRGQQVTLRCSSQSGHNTVSWYQQALGQGPQFIFQYYREEENGRGNFPPRFSGLQFPNYSSELNVNALELDDSALYLCASRVRDRGPPYEQYFGPGTRLTVT.